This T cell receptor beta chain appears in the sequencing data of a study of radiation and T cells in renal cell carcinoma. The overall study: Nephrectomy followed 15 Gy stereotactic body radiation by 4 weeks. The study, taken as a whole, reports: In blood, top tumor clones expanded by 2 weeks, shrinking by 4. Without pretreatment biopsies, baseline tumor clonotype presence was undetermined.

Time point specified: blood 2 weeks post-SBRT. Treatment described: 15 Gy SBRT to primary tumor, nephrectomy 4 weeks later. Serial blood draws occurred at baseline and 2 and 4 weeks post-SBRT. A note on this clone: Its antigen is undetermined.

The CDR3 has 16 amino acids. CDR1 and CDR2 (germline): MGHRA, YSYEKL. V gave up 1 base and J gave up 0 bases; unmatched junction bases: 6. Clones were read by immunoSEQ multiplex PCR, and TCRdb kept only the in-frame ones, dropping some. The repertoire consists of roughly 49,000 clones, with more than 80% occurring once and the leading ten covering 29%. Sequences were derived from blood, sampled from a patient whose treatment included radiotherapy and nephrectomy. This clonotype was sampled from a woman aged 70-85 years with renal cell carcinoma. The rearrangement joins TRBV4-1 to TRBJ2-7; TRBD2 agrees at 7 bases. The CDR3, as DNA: TGCGCCAGCAGCCAAGGGACTTCGGGAGGCTCCTACGAGCAGTACTTC. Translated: CASSQGTSGGSYEQYF.